Listed below are T cell receptor beta chains from one sample, sequenced in a study of T cells in Graves' hyperthyroidism and ophthalmopathy. TCRdb re-called the multiplex PCR reads through MiXCR, storing one row per CDR3 protein. Counted here are around 490,000 distinct CDR3 sequences, around 20% occurring once; the ten biggest clones make up 47%. The specimen was blood. Source of these receptors: a man aged 35 to 55 with Graves' ophthalmopathy. The CDR3 runs from the conserved cysteine through the conserved F or W. A D gene is named only where the DNA matches it firmly. Only some rows state a clone size, as once, few, many or a class for expanded clones.

clone_size,j_call,d_call,v_call,cdr3_nt,cdr3_aa
many,TRBJ2-7,NA,TRBV20-1,TGCAGTGCACCGGGACCCTCAACCACCCACGAGCAGTACTTC,CSAPGPSTTHEQYF
NA,TRBJ2-7,TRBD1,TRBV29-1,TGCAGCGTTGACTCCGGGACAGGGGTTCGGTACGAGCAGTACTTC,CSVDSGTGVRYEQYF
NA,TRBJ2-7,NA,TRBV2,TGTGCCAGCAGCCCCTCCAGCATGCGTGAGCAGTACTTC,CASSPSSMREQYF
NA,TRBJ1-1,TRBD1,TRBV30,TGTGCCTGGAGCCACGGACAGGGAGGGATCACTGAAGCTTTCTTT,CAWSHGQGGITEAFF
few,TRBJ2-5,NA,TRBV27,TGTGCCAGCAGCAGTTCCGGGACACAGGGACGGACCCAGTACTTC,CASSSSGTQGRTQYF
NA,TRBJ2-7,TRBD1,TRBV4-1,TGCGCCAGCAGCCAAGCTAGGACAGGACGACTCTACGAGCAGTACTTC,CASSQARTGRLYEQYF
few,TRBJ1-5,NA,TRBV6-6,TGTGCCAGCAGTTACTCGATGGGGAATCAGCCCCAGCATTTT,CASSYSMGNQPQHF
few,TRBJ1-2,NA,TRBV3-1,TGTGCCAGCAGCCAAGAATCAGGGGTGACTAACTATGGCTACACCTTC,CASSQESGVTNYGYTF
few,TRBJ1-2,NA,TRBV19,TGTGCCAGTAGTATTGTAGGACAGCCCTATGGCTACACCTTC,CASSIVGQPYGYTF
NA,TRBJ2-7,TRBD2,TRBV11-2,TGTGCCAGCAGCTTAGTGTCCGGGGGGACCTACGAGCAGTACTTC,CASSLVSGGTYEQYF
few,TRBJ2-7,TRBD1,TRBV6-1,TGTGCCAGCAGCCCGGGACAGAATCTTTACGAGCAGTACTTC,CASSPGQNLYEQYF
NA,TRBJ1-4,NA,TRBV13,TGTGCCAGCAGCCAAAGGACTGCCCTTAATGAAAAACTGTTTTTT,CASSQRTALNEKLFF
few,TRBJ2-6,NA,TRBV7-6,TGTGCCAGCAGCTTACTAGCTGTGATCTCTGGGGCCAACGTCCTGACTTTC,CASSLLAVISGANVLTF
few,TRBJ2-7,NA,TRBV6-1,TGTGCCAGCTGCGAGGTTAACTGCTACGAGCAGTACTTC,CASCEVNCYEQYF
NA,TRBJ1-3,NA,TRBV10-1,TGCGCCAGCAGTGAGGATAGGGGCTGCAACACCATATATTTT,CASSEDRGCNTIYF
few,TRBJ1-1,NA,TRBV29-1,TGCAGCGCCCGCGTAGGGAACACTGAAGCTTTCTTT,CSARVGNTEAFF
NA,TRBJ1-1,TRBD1,TRBV18,TGTGCCAGCTCAGGACAGGGTTACGCGGACACTGAAGCTTTCTTT,CASSGQGYADTEAFF
few,TRBJ1-1,TRBD1,TRBV6-1,TGTGCCAGCACCCAGGACAGGGGGCATACTGAAGCTTTCTTT,CASTQDRGHTEAFF
NA,TRBJ2-2,NA,TRBV6-2/TRBV6-3,TGTGCCAGCCGGGGGTTTATCGGGGAGCTGTTTTTT,CASRGFIGELFF
NA,TRBJ1-2,NA,TRBV19,TGTGCCAGTAGTATGGGAACAGGGCCCTATGGCTACACCTTC,CASSMGTGPYGYTF
many,TRBJ1-2,TRBD1,TRBV16,TGTGCCAGCAGCCATGCGGGACAGGGGAGGAGTGGCTACACCTTC,CASSHAGQGRSGYTF
NA,TRBJ2-7,TRBD2,TRBV5-1,TGCGCCAGCAGGCCCCGACTAGCGGGGGGCATCTACGAGCAGTACTTC,CASRPRLAGGIYEQYF
once,TRBJ2-5,TRBD1,TRBV30,TGTGCCTGGAGTCCGGGACAGGGGGGAGAGACCCAGTACTTC,CAWSPGQGGETQYF
NA,TRBJ1-1,TRBD1,TRBV3-1,TGTGCCAGCACCAGGGGGGGCAACAGGGCTTTCTTT,CASTRGGNRAFF
many,TRBJ1-2,NA,TRBV10-3,TGTGCCAGCCGCGGGGGGTCCGGCTACACCTTC,CASRGGSGYTF
few,TRBJ1-1,NA,TRBV6-1,TGTGCCAGCAGTACAAAACCCGCTTTTTTAGTAGAAGCTTTCTTT,CASSTKPAFLVEAFF
NA,TRBJ1-6,NA,TRBV9,TGTGCCAGCAGCGTAGACACTTATAATTCACCCCTCCACTTT,CASSVDTYNSPLHF
few,TRBJ1-2,NA,TRBV12-3/TRBV12-4,TGTGCCAGCAGTTTATTGGAGGGACGGAGCTATGGCTACACCTTC,CASSLLEGRSYGYTF